This record covers a single T cell receptor (beta chain). The antigen remains undetermined. The record originates from a study of T cells after yellow fever vaccination. The study's findings and limits: Weaker overall, the secondary response nonetheless peaked faster (day 5 versus 15).

CDR1 is LGHNA and CDR2 is YSLEER in the germline V gene. V was pared by 4 bases and J by 1 base, with 3 bases of the junction left unmatched. There are 14 residues in the CDR3. A universal primer site and UMIs were added as TCR cDNA was made by 5'RACE template switching. MiXCR was run by TCRdb on the 5' RACE reads, yielding one entry per CDR3 protein. This sample has 500,000 to 650,000 distinct CDR3 sequences, with about 12% found just once. This TCR came from a man aged 25 to 45 who received the YFV17D yellow fever vaccine. The genes are TRBV4-3 and TRBJ2-5; 7 bases line up with TRBD1. The material sequenced was PBMCs, taken on the day of the yellow fever booster vaccination. CDR3 DNA sequence: TGCGCCAGCAGCCTCCGACAGGGCCAAGAGACCCAGTACTTC. Protein sequence: CASSLRQGQETQYF.